These T cell receptor beta chains were read from a single sample in a study of early T cells in non-severe SARS-CoV-2 infection. TCRdb called the 5' RACE reads again in MiXCR, with one record for every CDR3 protein. The sample lists over 50,000 distinct CDR3 sequences; 10% to 14% were seen once. Sequenced material: whole blood. These receptors came from an adult who was a healthcare worker with PCR-confirmed SARS-CoV-2 infection or an uninfected control (not recorded which). Both conserved end residues are part of each CDR3. Fields, in order: J gene, V gene, clone size, D gene, CDR3 DNA, CDR3 protein. D genes are given only for firm matches. Part of the rows lack a size; the others show once, few, many or a class for expanded clones.

>TRBJ1-2|TRBV6-2/TRBV6-3|many|-
TGTGCCAGCAGGGGTTACTTTGGCTACACCTTC
CASRGYFGYTF
>TRBJ1-1|TRBV7-3|many|-
TGTGCCAGCAGCCGCGGCATGAACACTGAAGCTTTCTTT
CASSRGMNTEAFF
>TRBJ2-7|TRBV6-2/TRBV6-3|many|-
TGTGCCAGCAGTTACCCCTACGAGCAGTACTTC
CASSYPYEQYF
>TRBJ1-1|TRBV4-2|few|-
TGTGCCAGCAGCCAAGAACGGGGGGTAACAACTGAAGCTTTCTTT
CASSQERGVTTEAFF
>TRBJ2-7|TRBV20-1|-|-
TGCAGTGCTAGACGGCTAGACGAGCAGTACTTC
CSARRLDEQYF
>TRBJ1-2|TRBV4-2|many|-
TGTGCCAGCAGCCAAGATCGACAGTCGATCTATGGCTACACCTTC
CASSQDRQSIYGYTF
>TRBJ1-6|TRBV7-8|many|-
TGTGCCAGCAGCCCGAAGGTCGATTCACCCCTCCACTTT
CASSPKVDSPLHF
>TRBJ2-1|TRBV11-2|many|-
TGTGCCAGCAGCTTGGGGTACGGTGAGCAGTTCTTC
CASSLGYGEQFF
>TRBJ1-2|TRBV6-5|many|-
TGTGCCAGCAGGAGAGCAGGGCCCACTGGCTACACCTTC
CASRRAGPTGYTF
>TRBJ2-3|TRBV6-2/TRBV6-3|-|TRBD1
TGTGCCAGCAGTGCGCCCGACAGGGGTAGGACAGATACGCAGTATTTT
CASSAPDRGRTDTQYF
>TRBJ2-5|TRBV18|many|-
TGTGCCAGCTCACCTCTGTCCGGGTCTAGGGTAGAGACCCAGTACTTC
CASSPLSGSRVETQYF
>TRBJ2-7|TRBV24-1|-|-
TGTGCCACCTATATCGCAGAACGAATCTACGAGCAGTACTTC
CATYIAERIYEQYF
>TRBJ2-7|TRBV7-2|few|-
TGTGCCAGCATTCAAGGGGGACTCGCCTACGAGCAGTACTTC
CASIQGGLAYEQYF
>TRBJ2-5|TRBV11-2|many|TRBD2
TGTGCCAGCAGCCCAGGGACTAGCGGGGGGACCCAAGAGACCCAGTACTTC
CASSPGTSGGTQETQYF
>TRBJ1-1|TRBV12-3/TRBV12-4|few|TRBD1
TGTGCCAGCGGGGGACAGATGAACACTGAAGCTTTCTTT
CASGGQMNTEAFF
>TRBJ2-5|TRBV6-2/TRBV6-3|few|-
TGTGCCAGCACTTTGGACAGTGATGGGGGGACCCAGTACTTC
CASTLDSDGGTQYF